Listed below are T cell receptor beta chains from one sample, sequenced in a study of OX40 agonist ivuxolimab in advanced cancers. Profiling relied on immunoSEQ multiplex PCR, and the TCRdb table lists in-frame clones only, not all of them. Of about 79,000 clones in the sample, 92% are singletons; the top ten hold around 0.5%. The sequencing here drew on CD4+ or CD8+ T cells sorted from blood, taken in a trial of the OX40 agonist ivuxolimab. The receptor source for this set is an adult with an advanced solid tumor such as melanoma, head and neck, liver or kidney cancer. The CDR3 runs from the conserved cysteine through the conserved F or W. A D gene is named only where the DNA matches it firmly. Where a row states a size, it is once, few, many or the class of an expanded clone; other rows omit it.

NA	NA	TRBV7-9	TRBJ2-7	TGTGCCAGCAGCCCCAGCTACGAGCAGTACTTC	CASSPSYEQYF
NA	NA	TRBV11-3	TRBJ2-4	TGTGCCAGCAGCTTGGGTGTTGGCGGGGGCTTGGACATTCAGTACTTC	CASSLGVGGGLDIQYF
NA	NA	TRBV21-1	TRBJ1-3	TGTGCCAGCAGCAAATTCGGGAAAGTCCGAAACACCATATATTTT	CASSKFGKVRNTIYF
NA	NA	TRBV15	TRBJ1-5	TGTGCCACCAGCAGAAGTACTGTTAATAGCAATCAGCCCCAGCATTTT	CATSRSTVNSNQPQHF
NA	NA	TRBV27	TRBJ2-6	TGTGCCAGCAGTTTATACTCTGGGGCCAACGTCCTGACTTTC	CASSLYSGANVLTF
TRBD2	NA	TRBV9	TRBJ2-1	TGTGCCAGCAGCGCAACCCCGGGACTAGCGGGAGTCAATGAGCAGTTCTTC	CASSATPGLAGVNEQFF
NA	NA	TRBV19	TRBJ1-1	TGTGCCAGTAGTATAGGGGTTGGGAACACTGAAGCTTTCTTT	CASSIGVGNTEAFF
NA	once	TRBV11-2	TRBJ2-3	TGTGCCAGCAGCTTGAACAGGGGCACAGATACGCAGTATTTT	CASSLNRGTDTQYF
TRBD1	NA	TRBV19	TRBJ1-5	TGTGCCAGTAGTATAGCTTACAGGGGGCAGGGTCAGCCCCAGCATTTT	CASSIAYRGQGQPQHF
NA	once	TRBV27	TRBJ2-7	TGTGCCAGCAGCCGGAATGCCTTAGTTGAGCAGTACTTC	CASSRNALVEQYF
NA	NA	TRBV28	TRBJ1-2	TGTGCCAGCACCCTTCAACAGATCACCTATGGCTACACCTTC	CASTLQQITYGYTF
NA	NA	TRBV30	TRBJ1-1	TGTGCCTGGGCCGCGAGGGCTGAAGCTTTCTTT	CAWAARAEAFF
NA	NA	TRBV7-8	TRBJ2-2	TGTGCCGGAAGTACGTCACGGGTTTACACCGGGGAGCTGTTTTTT	CAGSTSRVYTGELFF
NA	few	TRBV30	TRBJ1-3	TGTGCCTGGAGTCCAGGGCCTCTCTCTGGAAACACCATATATTTT	CAWSPGPLSGNTIYF
NA	NA	TRBV7-8	TRBJ2-5	TGTGCCAGCAGCTTAGTTACGAACAGAGGATGGGAGACCCAGTACTTC	CASSLVTNRGWETQYF
TRBD1	once	TRBV30	TRBJ2-2	TGTGCCTGGAGGGGTGGCCAGGGGGAACACACCGGGGAGCTGTTTTTT	CAWRGGQGEHTGELFF
TRBD2	NA	TRBV7-2	TRBJ2-7	TGTGCCAGCAGCTTAGCCCCAGGACTAGCGGGTCAGCGGTCCGAGCAGTACTTC	CASSLAPGLAGQRSEQYF
NA	NA	TRBV7-3	TRBJ1-1	TGTGCCAGCAGCTTAGCGGGGGGCGCCGATGAAGCTTTCTTT	CASSLAGGADEAFF
NA	NA	TRBV30	TRBJ2-1	TGTGCCTGGAGTGTACGTCGGGGCGGGCGCTACAATGAGCAGTTCTTC	CAWSVRRGGRYNEQFF
TRBD1	NA	TRBV5-1	TRBJ1-4	TGCGCCAGCAGCTTAGGGACAGGGGGTGAAAAACTGTTTTTT	CASSLGTGGEKLFF
NA	NA	TRBV25-1	TRBJ1-3	TGTGCCAGCAGTGTGGGAACCTCTGGAAACACCATATATTTT	CASSVGTSGNTIYF
TRBD1	NA	TRBV11-2	TRBJ2-2	TGTGCCAGCAGCTTAGTTTGGTGGGACAGGAACACCGGGGAGCTGTTTTTT	CASSLVWWDRNTGELFF
NA	NA	TRBV11-2	TRBJ2-6	TGTGCCAGCAGCTTAGGCACTACAGGGGCCAACGTCCTGACTTTC	CASSLGTTGANVLTF
NA	once	TRBV10-1	TRBJ1-4	TGCGCCAGCAGTGACCCCGTTCCAGCCAGGATTGAAAAACTGTTTTTT	CASSDPVPARIEKLFF
TRBD2	NA	TRBV7-2	TRBJ2-7	TGTGCCAGCAGCTTCCTAGCGGGAGTGGGAGAGCAGTACTTC	CASSFLAGVGEQYF
NA	few	TRBV28	TRBJ1-1	TGTGCCAGCAGTCGTACCCAGTCGGGGACTGAAGCTTTCTTT	CASSRTQSGTEAFF
NA	NA	TRBV11-2	TRBJ1-2	TGTGCCAGCAGCTTAGTAGAGGGACATGGCTACACCTTC	CASSLVEGHGYTF
NA	once	TRBV30	TRBJ1-3	TGTGCCACGGGACAATCCCACGCAGGAAACACCATATATTTT	CATGQSHAGNTIYF
TRBD2	few	TRBV5-6	TRBJ2-5	TGTGCCAGCAGCAGGGGACTAGTTACAGAGACCCAGTACTTC	CASSRGLVTETQYF
NA	NA	TRBV7-3	TRBJ2-3	TGTGCCAGCAGCTTAGACCCCTCTAGCACAGATACGCAGTATTTT	CASSLDPSSTDTQYF
NA	NA	TRBV19	TRBJ2-2	TGTGCCAGTACCATAGGGGTATCCACCGGGGAGCTGTTTTTT	CASTIGVSTGELFF
NA	NA	TRBV19	TRBJ2-5	TGTGCCAGTAGTATCGGGCAGGTTGGAGAGACCCAGTACTTC	CASSIGQVGETQYF
TRBD2	NA	TRBV11-2	TRBJ2-7	TGTGCCAGCAGCCTTGGACTAGCGGGACTAGAGCAGTACTTC	CASSLGLAGLEQYF
NA	NA	TRBV7-9	TRBJ1-1	TGTGCCAGCAGCTTAGTCACTGAAGCTTTCTTT	CASSLVTEAFF
NA	NA	TRBV6-1	TRBJ2-3	TGTGCCAGCAGTGAAGGCCTAGCAAGGGTTGCAGATACGCAGTATTTT	CASSEGLARVADTQYF
TRBD1	NA	TRBV11-2	TRBJ2-7	TGTGCCAGCAGCCTCAGAACGGGACAGGGCGAGCAGTACTTC	CASSLRTGQGEQYF
TRBD2	NA	TRBV10-3	TRBJ2-1	TGTGCCATCACTAAGCGGGAGGGCCACAATGAGCAGTTCTTC	CAITKREGHNEQFF
NA	NA	TRBV7-9	TRBJ2-3	TGTGCCAGCAGCTTCCCTTTTGGTACGCAGTATTTT	CASSFPFGTQYF
NA	NA	TRBV7-2	TRBJ2-6	TGTGCCAGCACCCCGGTCGGGATCTCTGGGGCCAACGTCCTGACTTTC	CASTPVGISGANVLTF
NA	NA	TRBV7-3	TRBJ2-3	TGTGCCAGCAGCTTCGGGACTGGCACAGATACGCAGTATTTT	CASSFGTGTDTQYF
TRBD1	NA	TRBV5-6	TRBJ1-2	TGTGCCAGCAGCTTCGGACAGGGGGCCCTTGAGATCTATGGCTACACCTTC	CASSFGQGALEIYGYTF
NA	NA	TRBV28	TRBJ2-5	TGTGCCAGCAGTTTAGGGGGGCACGGAGAGACCCAGTACTTC	CASSLGGHGETQYF
NA	NA	TRBV4-3	TRBJ1-5	TGCGCCAGCAGCCAAGGGGTCAATCAGCCCCAGCATTTT	CASSQGVNQPQHF